This T cell receptor (beta chain) is drawn from a study of CD8 T cells in Susac syndrome. Reverse transcription of about 0.45 to 1 ug RNA used random hexamers. Amplification of TCR beta CDR3 by immunoSEQ multiplex PCR spanned 54 Vbeta and 13 Jbeta. One entry per CDR3 protein, called by TCRdb with MiXCR from the immunoSEQ multiplex PCR reads. This sample has 130,000 or so distinct CDR3 sequences, with 96% found just once. Germline V gives CDR1 SGHTA, CDR2 FQGNSA. The V gene end was trimmed by 5 bases and the J gene end by 6 bases; junction bases not matched to a gene: 7. This CDR3 region has 15 residues.

The sequenced material came from CD4+ T cells from PBMCs. The TCR originated in a human donor with Susac syndrome. The rearrangement links TRBV7-2 to TRBJ2-1; the match to TRBD2 covers 10 bases. The CDR3 protein is CASSTSGTGTNEQFF. As DNA, the CDR3 is TGTGCCAGCAGCACTAGCGGGACGGGGACCAATGAGCAGTTCTTC.